This T cell receptor beta chain was documented in a study of T cells in Graves' hyperthyroidism and ophthalmopathy. Whole-study context: Peripheral blood sampling occurred at initial diagnosis, before any treatment.

RNA transcripts gave rise to amplified TCR beta CDR3 regions. The TCR CDR3 was amplified in a first-round RT-PCR using the HTBI primer set. Via MiXCR, TCRdb re-called the multiplex PCR reads, giving one row per CDR3 protein. Of some 490,000 distinct CDR3 sequences in the sample, 15% to 20% are singletons; the top ten hold around 28%. This clonotype was seen many times. Deletions cut 2 bases from V and 5 bases from J, with 16 bases between. The CDR3 sequence is 15 residues long. From germline, CDR1 is SEHNR and CDR2 FQNEAQ (reference sequence). PBMCs were sourced from around 10 ml fresh peripheral blood.

The V gene is TRBV7-9, the J gene TRBJ2-7; the D gene is possibly TRBD2 (5 bases). Material: blood. The receptor was isolated from a young woman with Graves' ophthalmopathy. CDR3 amino acids: CASSLSAARADEQYF. CDR3 sequence (DNA): TGTGCCAGCAGCTTATCCGCGGCGAGGGCTGACGAGCAGTACTTC.